A selection of T cell receptor beta chains follows, all from one sample in a study of multiple sclerosis patients with progressive multifocal leukoencephalopathy. The data were produced by immunoSEQ multiplex PCR, yet TCRdb's version contains in-frame clones alone and is incomplete. The table lists 25,000 to 35,000 clones, over 75% of them singletons. Specimen: PBMCs, collected from a patient treated with natalizumab. Receptor source: a human donor with progressive multifocal leukoencephalopathy. CDR3s include the opening cysteine and the closing phenylalanine or tryptophan. D genes are given only for firm matches. Some rows have no size entry. The others give once, few or many, or a class for an expanded clone.

TRBJ1-3 | once | - | TRBV28 | TGTGCCAGCACTACTCAGATGTCTGGAAACACCATATATTTT | CASTTQMSGNTIYF
TRBJ2-7 | - | - | TRBV9 | TGTGCCAGCAGCCCCAACGAGGGATCTATCGAGCACGAGCAGTACTTC | CASSPNEGSIEHEQYF
TRBJ2-7 | - | TRBD1 | TRBV6-1 | TGTGCCAGCAGTGCCGGGACAGGGGGCTTCACCTACGAGCAGTACTTC | CASSAGTGGFTYEQYF
TRBJ1-5 | - | - | TRBV9 | TGTGCCAGCAGCGTAGGGGGCAGCCTGGGTCAGCCCCAGCATTTT | CASSVGGSLGQPQHF
TRBJ1-1 | - | - | TRBV6-6 | TGTGCCAGCCGATTTGTTTTAGGGGACACTGAAGCTTTCTTT | CASRFVLGDTEAFF
TRBJ2-5 | - | - | TRBV5-1 | TGCGCCAGCAGCATTGAGATTCTAGAGACCCAGTACTTC | CASSIEILETQYF
TRBJ1-1 | - | - | TRBV28 | TGTGCCACCAGGAGGGACACTGAAGCTTTCTTT | CATRRDTEAFF
TRBJ2-2 | - | - | TRBV9 | TGTGCCAGCAGCGTAGTAAGGGTCCGCGGGGAGCTGTTTTTT | CASSVVRVRGELFF
TRBJ2-1 | - | - | TRBV9 | TGTGCCAGCAGCGTATCTTTGGCGGCGACCTACAATGAGCAGTTCTTC | CASSVSLAATYNEQFF
TRBJ1-5 | - | TRBD1 | TRBV5-1 | TGCGCCAGCAGCCCGACAGGGCCCACGGGTAGCAATCAGCCCCAGCATTTT | CASSPTGPTGSNQPQHF
TRBJ1-1 | - | - | TRBV20-1 | TGCAGTGCTAGTTCGAACACTGAAGCTTTCTTT | CSASSNTEAFF
TRBJ2-7 | - | TRBD2 | TRBV4-3 | TGCGCCAGCAGCCAAGATATACGGACTAGCGGGAGAACCTACGAGCAGTACTTC | CASSQDIRTSGRTYEQYF
TRBJ1-1 | - | - | TRBV7-2 | TGTGCCAGCAGCTTACCCCCCGGGGGGCCCACTGAAGCTTTCTTT | CASSLPPGGPTEAFF
TRBJ1-5 | - | - | TRBV6-5 | TGTGCCAGCAGTCAAACCGGGACCCCCCTGCATTTT | CASSQTGTPLHF
TRBJ1-5 | - | TRBD1 | TRBV18 | TGTGCCAGCTCCCCTGACAGGGGGTATCAGCCCCAGCATTTT | CASSPDRGYQPQHF
TRBJ1-3 | once | TRBD1 | TRBV7-2 | TGTGCCAGCCGACAGGGGTTCGGAAACACCATATATTTT | CASRQGFGNTIYF
TRBJ2-7 | - | - | TRBV6-6 | TGTGCCAGTTCCCGGGACCGCGCCTACGAGCAGTACTTC | CASSRDRAYEQYF
TRBJ2-3 | once | - | TRBV7-6 | TGTGCCAGCAGCCTCCTCCCTTTTGGCACAGATACGCAGTATTTT | CASSLLPFGTDTQYF
TRBJ2-3 | - | TRBD2 | TRBV4-1 | TGCGCCAGCAGCCAAGAGACAATCGGAAGCGGCGGGAGGGCCAGTGATACGCAGTATTTT | CASSQETIGSGGRASDTQYF
TRBJ2-7 | - | - | TRBV7-2 | TGTGCCAGCAGCTTTCTACCCCAGAGCCCCTACGAGCAGTACTTC | CASSFLPQSPYEQYF
TRBJ2-3 | - | - | TRBV19 | TGTGCCACAAAGGGGATCGCAGATACGCAGTATTTT | CATKGIADTQYF
TRBJ2-4 | - | - | TRBV2 | TGTGCCAGCAGAGACCCGGGTGTTCAGTACTTC | CASRDPGVQYF
TRBJ2-2 | - | - | TRBV21-1 | TGTGCCAGCAGCAAGTCGGGATCTACAAACTTTGCGGGGTACACCGGGGAGCTGTTTTTT | CASSKSGSTNFAGYTGELFF
TRBJ2-7 | once | TRBD1 | TRBV6-1 | TGTGCCAGCAGTGCCCCTTCTTACAGGGGCTACGAGCAGTACTTC | CASSAPSYRGYEQYF
TRBJ2-7 | - | TRBD1 | TRBV6-1 | TGTGCCAGCAGTGGGGGACAGGGGTTCTCCTACGAGCAGTACTTC | CASSGGQGFSYEQYF
TRBJ2-7 | - | - | TRBV6-1 | TGTGCCAGCAGCCTCAACAGGAATTCCTACGAGCAGTACTTC | CASSLNRNSYEQYF
TRBJ2-7 | - | TRBD1 | TRBV10-1 | TGCGCCAGCAGTGAGACACACCGGGACAGGGGCCCCTACGAGCAGTACTTC | CASSETHRDRGPYEQYF
TRBJ2-1 | few | TRBD1 | TRBV5-6 | TGTGCCAGCAGCCGGACAGGGGGCCGAGTCTACAATGAGCAGTTCTTC | CASSRTGGRVYNEQFF
TRBJ2-7 | - | - | TRBV19 | TGTGCCACGGCCCAGGCGTTCAAGCAGTACTTC | CATAQAFKQYF
TRBJ1-2 | - | - | TRBV4-3 | TGCGCCAGCAGCCAAGATCAGTCAACGGGCCTAATTTATGGCTACACCTTC | CASSQDQSTGLIYGYTF
TRBJ2-7 | - | - | TRBV12-5 | TGTGCTAGTGGTCCCTGGGACTTTGGAACCTACGAGCAGTACTTC | CASGPWDFGTYEQYF
TRBJ1-1 | once | TRBD1 | TRBV7-2 | TGTGCCAGCAGCTCGACAGGGGGGAACACTGAAGCTTTCTTT | CASSSTGGNTEAFF
TRBJ2-1 | - | - | TRBV27 | TGTGCCAGCAGATTGGGTCTAGTCTATGAGCAGTTCTTC | CASRLGLVYEQFF
TRBJ2-3 | - | - | TRBV29-1 | TGCAGCGCCGGGTCCCTACTCCGCGCAGATACGCAGTATTTT | CSAGSLLRADTQYF
TRBJ2-1 | - | TRBD1 | TRBV29-1 | TGCAGCGGGACAGGGGTCTTGAGATTCAATGAGCAGTTCTTC | CSGTGVLRFNEQFF
TRBJ2-1 | - | TRBD2 | TRBV4-3 | TGCGCCAGCAGCCCCCTCTCGCTCCCCTTTAGCGGGAGGCAGTACAATGAGCAGTTCTTC | CASSPLSLPFSGRQYNEQFF
TRBJ1-4 | - | TRBD1 | TRBV5-4 | TGTGCCAGCAGCTTGGGCCCCGGGACAGGAGACGTTAATGAAAAACTGTTTTTT | CASSLGPGTGDVNEKLFF
TRBJ1-3 | - | - | TRBV6-5 | TGTGCCAGCAGGCGGGCCTACTCTGGAAACACCATATATTTT | CASRRAYSGNTIYF
TRBJ2-1 | - | TRBD1 | TRBV15 | TGTGCCACCAGCGCGCACTCCGGGACAGGCCCCTCCAATCAGTTCTTC | CATSAHSGTGPSNQFF
TRBJ1-4 | - | TRBD1 | TRBV5-1 | TGCGCCAGCACCTCGACAGGGGCCCGAGCAACTAATGAAAAACTGTTTTTT | CASTSTGARATNEKLFF
TRBJ2-7 | - | TRBD1 | TRBV28 | TGTGCCAGCAGTTTCGGGCAGGGGGCTTCCTACGAGCAGTACTTC | CASSFGQGASYEQYF
TRBJ2-1 | - | TRBD2 | TRBV28 | TGTGTCAGCTCTGGGACTAGCGGGAGGGCCCCTCACAATGAGCAGTTCTTC | CVSSGTSGRAPHNEQFF
TRBJ1-3 | - | - | TRBV9 | TGTGCCAGCAGCGTCAGGTCCTTTGGGACGAGTGGAAACACCATATATTTT | CASSVRSFGTSGNTIYF
TRBJ1-3 | few | - | TRBV9 | TGTGCCAGCAGCGTAGGGGAGAGCTCTGGAAACACCATATATTTT | CASSVGESSGNTIYF
TRBJ1-2 | - | TRBD1 | TRBV5-5 | TGTGCCAGCAATAGTGGGACAGCCGATAGAATTCACCCGGGCTACACCTTC | CASNSGTADRIHPGYTF
TRBJ2-7 | - | - | TRBV28 | TGTGCCAGCTTGAGCAGCCACCCTACCTACGAGCAGTACTTC | CASLSSHPTYEQYF
TRBJ1-5 | few | - | TRBV27 | TGTGCCAGCAGTTTATCGGGGGTTCAGCCCCAGCATTTT | CASSLSGVQPQHF
TRBJ2-2 | - | - | TRBV5-4 | TGTGCCAGCAGCCTAGGGGGAGAAGGGAACACCGGGGAGCTGTTTTTT | CASSLGGEGNTGELFF
TRBJ2-1 | - | - | TRBV6-5 | TGTGCCAGCAGTTACACAAAGGAGGGGCGGGGGCAGTTCTTC | CASSYTKEGRGQFF
TRBJ2-3 | - | - | TRBV7-3 | TGTGCCAGCAGCTTAGGCCCCACAGGTGGGACAGATACGCAGTATTTT | CASSLGPTGGTDTQYF
TRBJ2-7 | - | TRBD2 | TRBV30 | TGTGCCTGGCAAGCGGGAGGCAACGAGCAGTACTTC | CAWQAGGNEQYF
TRBJ1-1 | - | - | TRBV7-9 | TGTGCCAGCAGCCCCGGGCGTAGCGAAGCTTTCTTT | CASSPGRSEAFF
TRBJ1-1 | - | - | TRBV28 | TGTGCCAGCAGTTTAGGGAACACTGAAGCTTTCTTT | CASSLGNTEAFF